The 20 T cell receptor beta chains below all came from one sample that was sequenced in a study of response to subunit inactivated influenza vaccine. MiXCR, applied by TCRdb to the RT-PCR reads, yields one record per CDR3 protein. The repertoire consists of fewer than 750,000 distinct CDR3 sequences, with 13% to 15% occurring once and the leading ten covering 11%. Sequenced here: PBMCs from blood, sampled roughly 12 days after vaccination. The receptors originated from a man between 50 and 59 years old who received an inactivated influenza vaccine.

As to this clonotype: This sequence may be a read error, since a much larger clone differs from it by one base. The chain combines TRBV6-2 or TRBV6-3 with TRBJ1-4; 10 bases align to TRBD1. V lost 4 bases and J lost 0; bases outside the gene matches: 2. Germline CDR1 and CDR2: MNHEY and SVGEGT. This CDR3 has 16 amino acids. As DNA, the CDR3 is TGTGCCAGCAGTTCCGGGACAGGGGCAACTAATGAAAAACTGTTTTTT. Translating it yields CASSSGTGATNEKLFF.

The chain couples TRBV9 to TRBJ2-7; 12 nucleotides line up with TRBD2. Germline V gene lookup returns CDR1 SGDLS and CDR2 YYNGEE. The ends lost 2 bases at V and 3 bases at J; junction bases unmatched: 3. CDR3 length: 15 amino acids. The CDR3: CASSVGLAGLYEQYF. The DNA for the CDR3 is TGTGCCAGCAGCGTGGGACTAGCGGGTCTCTACGAGCAGTACTTC.

This chain uses TRBV7-6 with TRBJ2-5; TRBD2 is a possible D gene (6 bases). The CDR3 is 20 residues long. V lost 3 bases to trimming and J lost 0 bases, with 26 bases between them. Germline V gene sequence: CDR1 SGHVS, CDR2 FNYEAQ. Here the CDR3 DNA reads TGTGCCAGCAGCTTTCTGATCCGGGGGACCTCCGCGTCGTACCAAGAGACCCAGTACTTC. Amino acids: CASSFLIRGTSASYQETQYF.

The chain employs TRBV28 and TRBJ2-3, with D perhaps matching TRBD1 (6 bases). V lost 3 bases and J lost 4, with 17 bases in between. This CDR3 is 16 amino acids long. The germline CDR1 and CDR2 sequences are MDHEN and SYDVKM. The CDR3 nucleotides read TGTGCCAGCAGTTTGACAGGTCCTACGAGGGCAGATACGCAGTATTTT. Its protein product is CASSLTGPTRADTQYF.

The rearrangement links TRBV5-1 to TRBJ2-1; 11 bases match TRBD2. The ends lost 0 bases at V and 3 bases at J; junction bases unmatched: 5. CDR3 size: 17 residues. Germline V gene sequence: CDR1 SGHRS, CDR2 YFSETQ. The CDR3 here is CASSLGLGTSGYNEQFF. The CDR3, as DNA: TGCGCCAGCAGCTTGGGGTTAGGGACTAGCGGCTACAATGAGCAGTTCTTC.

CDR3 nucleotide sequence: TGTGCCAGCAGCCTCCGTGGAGTCTCTGCAACTAATGAAAAACTGTTTTTT. The encoded protein is CASSLRGVSATNEKLFF. This chain uses TRBV3-1 with TRBJ1-4; D ambiguous. Germline values: CDR1 LGHDT, CDR2 YNNKEL (reference sequence). Trimming removed 4 bases at V and 0 bases at J, with 15 bases between. This CDR3 spans 17 amino acids. Full variable domain (missing parts from reference TRBV3-1 and TRBJ1-4): DTAVSQTPKYLVTQMGNDKSIKCEQNLGHDTMYWYKQDSKKFLKIMFSYNNKELIINETVPNRFSPKSPDKAHLNLHINSLELGDSAVYFCASSLRGVSATNEKLFFGSGTQLSVL.

This clonotype was counted many times. The V and J genes are TRBV19 and TRBJ2-7; no clear D gene. Trimming took 5 bases from V and 1 from J, leaving 9 bases between them. This CDR3 has 13 amino acids. Per germline, CDR1 LNHDA and CDR2 SQIVND (reference sequence). CDR3 sequence: CASSVTRSYEQYF. CDR3 coding DNA: TGTGCCAGTAGTGTGACACGTTCCTACGAGCAGTACTTC.

This clonotype has more than one count but fewer than ten. This rearrangement joins TRBV18 to TRBJ1-3; the D gene is possibly TRBD1 (5 bases). The CDR3 consists of 16 residues. V was pared by 3 bases and J by 1 base, with 13 bases between. Germline-derived CDR1 and CDR2 are KGHSH and LQKENI. The CDR3 is CASSPREGPSGNTIYF. CDR3 bases: TGTGCCAGCTCACCTCGAGAGGGACCTTCTGGAAACACCATATATTTT.

This clonotype came up a few times. In DNA form, the CDR3 reads TGCGCCAGCAGTGGGGGGGGGACAGCGTATGGCTACACCTTC. This encodes CASSGGGTAYGYTF. The chain links TRBV10-2 to TRBJ1-2; 7 bases are shared with TRBD1. The CDR3 covers 14 residues. V shed 4 bases and J 5 bases; nucleotides not matched to a gene: 7. Germline lookup yields CDR1 WSHSY and CDR2 SAAADI.

J is TRBJ2-5 and V is TRBV14, with TRBD2 identical over 11 bases. CDR1 and CDR2 (germline): SGHDN, FVKESK. Unmatched junction bases numbered 6, after V lost 1 base and J lost 5 bases. The CDR3 spans 16 residues. In DNA form, the CDR3 reads TGTGCCAGCAGCCAAGTTAGCGGGAGGGCCGTGGAGACCCAGTACTTC. This encodes CASSQVSGRAVETQYF.

This clonotype was counted only a few times. The J gene is TRBJ2-3, the V gene TRBV6-1; D is tentatively TRBD1 or TRBD2 (5 bases each). Deletions cut 8 bases from V and 0 bases from J, with 12 bases between. CDR3 length equals 14 residues. The germline V gene has CDR1 MNHNS and CDR2 SASEGT. The CDR3 sequence: CASGPWGSTDTQYF. In DNA form, the CDR3 reads TGTGCCAGCGGACCTTGGGGGAGCACAGATACGCAGTATTTT.

This clonotype was counted between two and nine times. The chain employs TRBV28 and TRBJ1-1; no clear D. V dropped 1 base and J dropped 1 base, with 7 bases sitting between them. The CDR3 length is 14 residues. Germline CDR1 and CDR2: MDHEN and SYDVKM. CDR3 DNA: TGTGCCAGCAGTTTATCGACTCCGAACACTGAAGCTTTCTTT. Protein product: CASSLSTPNTEAFF.

This chain joins TRBV10-3 and TRBJ2-2, with D uncertain. V lost 10 bases and J 0 bases, leaving 15 bases between the germline ends. This CDR3 is built from 15 residues. Germline CDR1 ENHRY, CDR2 SYGVKD. CDR3 sequence (DNA): TGTGCCACTCGAGCATCCCCCGCGAACACCGGGGAGCTGTTTTTT. Its translation is CATRASPANTGELFF.

The rearrangement joins TRBV20-1 to TRBJ1-1; weak D call: TRBD1 (6 bases). Germline assignment: CDR1 DFQATT and CDR2 SNEGSKA (reference sequence). The CDR3 covers 14 residues. V lost 1 base and J 1 base, leaving 10 bases between the germline ends. CDR3 nucleotide sequence: TGCAGTGCTAGAGCCGGGGGCCCGAACACTGAAGCTTTCTTT. This sequence encodes CSARAGGPNTEAFF.

The chain carries TRBV18 and TRBJ1-6, with D maybe TRBD1 (5 bases). The CDR3 is made up of 16 amino acids. The germline CDR1 and CDR2 sequences are KGHSH and LQKENI. Trimming left V 0 bases short and J 7 bases short, with 13 bases between. CDR3 DNA: TGTGCCAGCTCACCACCCGGGGGTGAACGGAATTCACCCCTCCACTTT. Amino acids: CASSPPGGERNSPLHF.

The chain combines TRBV30 with TRBJ2-3; D is unclear. The germline V gene has CDR1 GTSNPN and CDR2 SVGIG (reference sequence). CDR3 length: 15 residues. V gave up 0 bases and J gave up 0 bases, with 10 bases separating them. The CDR3 sequence: CAWSVTVASTDTQYF. In DNA, the CDR3 is TGTGCCTGGAGTGTAACTGTCGCTAGCACAGATACGCAGTATTTT.

The V call is TRBV20-1, the J call TRBJ2-1; TRBD2 matches at 7 bases. CDR3 length: 12 amino acids. V lost 2 bases to trimming and J lost 5 bases; unmatched junction nucleotides: 0. Germline CDR1 reads DFQATT; CDR2 reads SNEGSKA (reference sequence). The CDR3 sequence: CSARREDNEQFF. The CDR3 region has the DNA TGCAGTGCTAGACGGGAGGACAATGAGCAGTTCTTC.

The rearrangement links TRBV10-3 to TRBJ2-2; D gene unclear. Germline CDR1 ENHRY, CDR2 SYGVKD. The length of the CDR3 is 12 residues. Deletions cut 6 bases from V and 4 bases from J, with 6 bases between. The CDR3 loop reads CAISGRTGELFF. CDR3 nucleotide sequence: TGTGCCATCAGCGGCCGCACCGGGGAGCTGTTTTTT.

The chain carries TRBV11-2 and TRBJ2-7, with D unresolved. CDR1 is SGHAT, CDR2 FQNNGV, per germline. Trimming took off 2 bases at V and 4 bases at J, with 12 bases between the two ends. The CDR3 runs to 14 residues. CDR3 DNA: TGTGCCAGCAGCTTATTCTCCAACCAATACGAGCAGTACTTC. It encodes CASSLFSNQYEQYF.

The V and J genes are TRBV19 and TRBJ2-1; 8 bases map to TRBD2. Per germline, CDR1 LNHDA and CDR2 SQIVND (reference sequence). V gave up 6 bases and J gave up 1 base; unmatched junction bases: 8. This CDR3 spans 16 amino acids. CDR3 residues: CASSPFSGISYNEQFF. The CDR3 nucleotides are TGTGCCAGTAGCCCCTTTAGCGGGATATCCTACAATGAGCAGTTCTTC.